Each of the 25 T cell receptor beta chains below was sequenced from the same sample in a study of cytomegalovirus exposure and HLA in healthy donors. The PCR used 60 Vbeta and 13 Jbeta primers. Clones were read by immunoSEQ multiplex PCR, and TCRdb kept only the in-frame ones, dropping some. The table records 100,000 to 150,000 clones, 60% to 75% of them present only once. The sequenced sample was PBMCs. The receptor set was obtained from a woman in her forties or fifties in good health and CMV-seropositive.

The chain combines TRBV19 with TRBJ2-2; a weak D match, TRBD1 (6 bases). The ends were cut back, 5 bases at V and 8 bases at J, with 6 bases in the middle. The CDR3 has 11 amino acids. Germline V lookup: CDR1 LNHDA, CDR2 SQIVND (reference sequence). The CDR3 loop is CASSQGGELFF. Here the CDR3 DNA reads TGTGCCAGTAGTCAGGGGGGGGAGCTGTTTTTT.

As concerns this clone: A junction end diverges from the germline sequence, so it may reflect a read error. This chain connects TRBV11-2 to TRBJ1-4; 7 bases fit TRBD1. Germline V lookup: CDR1 SGHAT, CDR2 FQNNGV. The CDR3 extends over 16 amino acids. CDR3 region: CARSLATGVGNEKLFF. CDR3 DNA sequence: TGTGCCCGCAGCTTAGCTACAGGGGTGGGAAATGAAAAACTGTTTTTT.

The chain has TRBV6-1 and TRBJ2-5, with a tentative D call TRBD1 (5 bases). The CDR3 is 15 amino acids. V was cut by 1 base and J by 5 bases, with 14 bases left in between. Germline CDR1 is MNHNS and CDR2 is SASEGT. CDR3 in DNA: TGTGCCAGCAGTGAAGGGGCAGGGATAGGGGAGACCCAGTACTTC. Residues: CASSEGAGIGETQYF.

The genes are TRBV15 and TRBJ2-7; possibly TRBD2 for D (6 bases). The germline V gene has CDR1 LNHNV and CDR2 YYDKDF (reference sequence). This CDR3 is built from 15 residues. V lost 5 bases to trimming and J lost 3 bases, with 17 bases between them. CDR3: CATSEEGSVSYEQYF. The CDR3 nucleotides are TGTGCCACCAGCGAGGAGGGCTCGGTTAGCTACGAGCAGTACTTC.

The V and J genes are TRBV7-9 and TRBJ1-6; 8 nucleotides match TRBD1. CDR3 length: 16 residues. The germline V gene has CDR1 SEHNR and CDR2 FQNEAQ (reference sequence). The junction had 8 bases not matched to a gene; V was cut back by 5 bases and J by 5 bases. The CDR3 coding sequence is TGTGCCAGCAGCCAGATGTGGACAGGGAATAATTCACCCCTCCACTTT. Translating it yields CASSQMWTGNNSPLHF. Full variable domain (outside the CDR3, taken from reference TRBV7-9 and TRBJ1-6): DTGVSQNPRHKITKRGQNVTFRCDPISEHNRLYWYRQTLGQGPEFLTYFQNEAQLEKSRLLSDRFSAERPKGSFSTLEIQRTEQGDSAMYLCASSQMWTGNNSPLHFGNGTRLTVT.

The V call is TRBV18, the J call TRBJ2-3; TRBD1 might be the D (6 bases). Trimming left V 2 bases short and J 4 bases short, with 10 bases between. The CDR3 contains 14 residues. Germline CDR1 and CDR2: KGHSH and LQKENI. CDR3 bases: TGTGCCAGCTCACCATCAGGGGTTGCAGATACGCAGTATTTT. Translated: CASSPSGVADTQYF.

The chain recombines TRBV11-2 with TRBJ2-3; D is unresolved. CDR1 is SGHAT, CDR2 FQNNGV, per germline. Trimming shortened V by 1 base and J by 0 bases, and 5 bases separated the two germline ends. The CDR3 consists of 14 residues. The CDR3: CASSLAFSTDTQYF. CDR3 DNA sequence: TGTGCCAGCAGCTTAGCCTTTAGCACAGATACGCAGTATTTT. The full variable domain, in which reference TRBV11-2 and TRBJ2-3 provide the parts outside the CDR3, is EAGVAQSPRYKIIEKRQSVAFWCNPISGHATLYWYQQILGQGPKLLIQFQNNGVVDDSQLPKDRFSAERLKGVDSTLKIQPAKLEDSAVYLCASSLAFSTDTQYFGPGTRLTVL.

The chain employs TRBV5-4 and TRBJ2-3; 13 bases are a match to TRBD2. CDR1 is SGHNT and CDR2 is YYREEE in the germline V gene (reference sequence). V gave up 4 bases and J gave up 10 bases; unmatched junction bases: 12. The CDR3 has 16 amino acids. CDR3 in DNA: TGTGCCAGCAGCAGCGGACTAGCGGGGGTTAGTAGTGCGCAGTATTTT. This gives the protein CASSSGLAGVSSAQYF. The complete variable domain, with remaining parts taken from reference TRBV5-4 and TRBJ2-3, reads ETGVTQSPTHLIKTRGQQVTLRCSSQSGHNTVSWYQQALGQGPQFIFQYYREEENGRGNFPPRFSGLQFPNYSSELNVNALELDDSALYLCASSSGLAGVSSAQYFGPGTRLTVL.

The chain employs TRBV4-2 and TRBJ2-6; D may be TRBD1 (5 bases). This CDR3 spans 19 amino acids. Germline CDR1 and CDR2: LGHNA and YNFKEQ. V was cut by 0 bases and J by 1 base, with 16 bases left in between. The chain's CDR3 is CASSQDPIGQGSGANVLTF. In nucleotides, the CDR3 is TGTGCCAGCAGCCAAGATCCAATTGGCCAGGGTTCTGGGGCCAACGTCCTGACTTTC.

The chain recombines TRBV6-4 with TRBJ2-1, with TRBD2 matching 9 bases. From germline, CDR1 is MRHNA and CDR2 SNTAGT. The CDR3 runs 15 residues. V was pared by 4 bases and J by 9 bases, with 10 bases of the junction left unmatched. CDR3 residues: CASSVASGARGEQFF. DNA for the CDR3: TGTGCCAGCAGTGTAGCTAGCGGGGCGAGGGGTGAGCAGTTCTTC.

The chain links TRBV5-4 to TRBJ2-5, with D perhaps TRBD2 (5 bases). This CDR3 has 15 amino acids. The germline gives CDR1 SGHNT, CDR2 YYREEE (reference sequence). Trimming stripped 4 bases from V and 2 bases from J, with 15 bases between. The CDR3: CASSPSPGIQETQYF. As DNA, the CDR3 is TGTGCCAGCAGCCCCAGTCCGGGGATTCAAGAGACCCAGTACTTC.

V gene TRBV30 combines with J gene TRBJ2-4, with D maybe TRBD1 (5 bases). This CDR3 contains 13 residues. Germline V gene lookup returns CDR1 GTSNPN and CDR2 SVGIG (reference sequence). Trimming removed 1 base at V and 3 bases at J, with 7 bases between. DNA of the CDR3: TGTGCCTGGAGTGAAACAGGCAAAAACATTCAGTACTTC. This translates into CAWSETGKNIQYF.

The chain joins TRBV19 to TRBJ1-6; 7 bases match TRBD1. V was pared by 3 bases and J by 4 bases, with 3 bases of the junction left unmatched. Germline V gene sequence: CDR1 LNHDA, CDR2 SQIVND (reference sequence). The CDR3 runs 15 residues. As DNA, the CDR3 is TGTGCCAGTAGTATCGGGGGACAGTATAATTCACCCCTCCACTTT. Translating gives CASSIGGQYNSPLHF.

The V gene is TRBV7-8, the J gene TRBJ1-1; a possible D gene is TRBD1 (5 bases). V was cut by 6 bases and J by 6 bases, with 14 bases left in between. CDR1 and CDR2 (germline): SGHVS, FQNEAQ. This CDR3 contains 13 residues. DNA for the CDR3: TGTGCCAGCAGAGCCATAGGAGGGGCTGAAGCTTTCTTT. Translating gives CASRAIGGAEAFF.

This rearrangement joins TRBV6-1 to TRBJ2-7; D is perhaps TRBD2 (6 bases). The CDR3 is 12 amino acids. Deletions cut 7 bases from V and 12 bases from J, with 19 bases between. The germline V gene encodes CDR1 MNHNS and CDR2 SASEGT. The CDR3: CASTQVTAGRYF. Here the CDR3 DNA reads TGTGCCAGCACCCAAGTGACGGCGGGGCGGTACTTC.

This chain links TRBV29-1 with TRBJ1-1, with no clear D. The CDR3 has 13 residues. Germline V CDR1 and CDR2: SQVTM, ANQGSEA. V was cut by 3 bases and J by 4 bases, with 12 bases left in between. CDR3 protein: CSVDPPVLTEAFF. In DNA, the CDR3 is TGCAGCGTTGACCCCCCCGTCCTCACTGAAGCTTTCTTT.

This chain joins TRBV4-3 and TRBJ2-7, with D possibly matching TRBD1 (7 bases). This CDR3 has 15 residues. Per the germline V gene, CDR1 is LGHNA and CDR2 is YSLEER. Trimming pared 0 bases from V and 7 bases from J, leaving 16 bases between. CDR3 sequence: CASSQDYPGGREQYF. The CDR3 nucleotides are TGCGCCAGCAGCCAAGATTACCCAGGGGGGAGGGAGCAGTACTTC.

The CDR3 DNA follows: TGTGCCAGCAACCGGTTCGGGGGAAGCACAGATACGCAGTATTTT. It specifies CASNRFGGSTDTQYF. The chain combines TRBV13 with TRBJ2-3; tentative D call: TRBD2 (6 bases). V lost 7 bases and J 0 bases, leaving 14 bases between the germline ends. Germline V gene lookup returns CDR1 PRHDT and CDR2 FYEKMQ (reference sequence). This CDR3 has 15 residues.

A few counts support this clone. The rearrangement links TRBV19 to TRBJ2-7, with TRBD1 as a possible D gene (6 bases). Germline CDR1 is LNHDA and CDR2 is SQIVND (reference sequence). This CDR3 spans 15 amino acids. V lost 6 bases and J 1 base, leaving 16 bases between the germline ends. CDR3 loop: CASRATGFGSYEQYF. DNA of the CDR3: TGTGCCAGTAGGGCTACAGGGTTCGGGTCCTACGAGCAGTACTTC.

The chain recombines TRBV5-4 with TRBJ2-7; perhaps TRBD2 as D (6 bases). This CDR3 contains 18 residues. Germline V lookup: CDR1 SGHNT, CDR2 YYREEE (reference sequence). The V end lost 4 bases, the J end lost 0 bases, and 23 bases lay between the germline ends. The CDR3 DNA sequence: TGTGCCAGCAGCCGGGGACTTCAGATCGGGTATAGCTCCTACGAGCAGTACTTC. This translates into CASSRGLQIGYSSYEQYF.

Here the CDR3 reads CASSIAGTQYF. CDR3 in DNA: TGTGCCAGCAGCATCGCGGGGACCCAGTACTTC. The genes are TRBV5-4 and TRBJ2-5; D is perhaps TRBD2 (5 bases). The CDR3 totals 11 residues. Germline V gene lookup returns CDR1 SGHNT and CDR2 YYREEE (reference sequence). V was cut by 4 bases and J by 7 bases, with 8 bases left in between.

This clone turned up a few times. This chain links TRBV15 with TRBJ2-5; 7 bases line up with TRBD2. Germline V gene lookup returns CDR1 LNHNV and CDR2 YYDKDF (reference sequence). The V gene end was trimmed by 0 bases and the J gene end by 0 bases; junction bases not matched to a gene: 1. The CDR3 has 15 residues. CDR3 protein: CATSREGRDQETQYF. The CDR3 DNA reads TGTGCCACCAGCAGAGAGGGGAGGGACCAAGAGACCCAGTACTTC.

This chain uses TRBV7-2 with TRBJ2-3; D call uncertain. This CDR3 is built from 14 residues. The germline CDR1 and CDR2 sequences are SGHTA and FQGNSA. Trimming left V 5 bases short and J 0 bases short, with 9 bases between. The CDR3 nucleotides read TGTGCCAGCAGCCTACTTCAAAGCACAGATACGCAGTATTTT. Protein: CASSLLQSTDTQYF.

The genes are TRBV10-3 and TRBJ1-2; TRBD1 matches 7 bases. Germline V gives CDR1 ENHRY, CDR2 SYGVKD. The CDR3 is made up of 14 amino acids. With V trimmed by 6 bases and J by 3 bases, 7 bases remained unmatched. The CDR3 region is CAISVPTGDYGYTF. CDR3 coding DNA: TGTGCCATCAGCGTTCCTACAGGGGACTATGGCTACACCTTC.

The chain has TRBV6-6 and TRBJ1-5; TRBD1 matches at 8 bases. Germline-derived CDR1 and CDR2 are MNHNY and SVGAGI (reference sequence). CDR3 length: 14 amino acids. Germline trimming cut 6 bases from V and 7 bases from J; bases unmatched to any gene: 8. CDR3 loop: CASSRTGFGQPQHF. In DNA form, the CDR3 reads TGTGCCAGCAGCCGGACAGGGTTTGGCCAGCCCCAGCATTTT.